This entry lists 28 T cell receptor beta chains sequenced from one sample in a study of blood T cell repertoires in COVID-19. Generated by immunoSEQ multiplex PCR, the TCRdb table keeps only in-frame clones and is missing some. The data contain about 140,000 clones, approximately 80% of them singletons. The sequenced material came from peripheral blood. Receptors originate from a human donor in a cohort sampled during active COVID-19.

The CDR3 DNA reads as TGTGCCAGCAGCCATGACAGTTCACCCCTCCACTTT. It is translated as CASSHDSSPLHF. V gene TRBV4-2 combines with J gene TRBJ1-6; possible D gene TRBD1, 5 bases. V lost 3 bases and J 9 bases, leaving 6 bases between the germline ends. The CDR3 has 12 amino acids. Germline V gene data show CDR1 as LGHNA and CDR2 as YNFKEQ.

This clone was recorded only once. The chain couples TRBV30 to TRBJ1-4; D gene unclear. V was clipped by 0 bases and J by 7 bases, with 12 bases between them. The CDR3 is made up of 14 amino acids. Per the germline V gene, CDR1 is GTSNPN and CDR2 is SVGIG (reference sequence). DNA of the CDR3: TGTGCCTGGAGTGTACGAGGCTGGGTTGAAAAACTGTTTTTT. Translation: CAWSVRGWVEKLFF. Full variable domain (missing parts from reference TRBV30 and TRBJ1-4): SQTIHQWPATLVQPVGSPLSLECTVEGTSNPNLYWYRQAAGRGLQLLFYSVGIGQISSEVPQNLSASRPQDRQFILSSKKLLLSDSGFYLCAWSVRGWVEKLFFGSGTQLSVL.

This chain connects TRBV2 to TRBJ1-2; weak D call: TRBD1 (5 bases). Germline CDR1 is SNHLY and CDR2 is FYNNEI. V was shortened by 8 bases and J by 6 bases, with 16 bases between the two germline ends. This CDR3 has 13 residues. CDR3 region: CASGFPGGDGYTF. The CDR3 nucleotides read TGTGCCAGCGGGTTCCCTGGGGGGGATGGCTACACCTTC.

The V call is TRBV9, the J call TRBJ1-5, with unresolved D. The CDR3 length is 14 residues. The germline CDR1 and CDR2 sequences are SGDLS and YYNGEE. The ends were cut back, 0 bases at V and 8 bases at J, with 12 bases in the middle. The CDR3 spells CASSVVPHGEPQHF. As DNA, the CDR3 is TGTGCCAGCAGCGTAGTACCCCACGGAGAGCCCCAGCATTTT.

The chain links TRBV3-1 (or the pseudogene TRBV3-2) to TRBJ2-4; TRBD1 agrees at 11 bases. The CDR3 has 17 residues. Per germline, CDR1 LGHDT and CDR2 YNNKEL (reference sequence). V dropped 3 bases and J dropped 6; count of bases not matched to a gene: 10. DNA of the CDR3: TGTGCCAGCAGCCATCGGACAGGGGGCGCAGGGGGAAACATTCAGTACTTC. Translated: CASSHRTGGAGGNIQYF.

The chain recombines TRBV5-6 with TRBJ2-7; D gene ambiguous. Trimming took off 0 bases at V and 7 bases at J, with 11 bases between the two ends. Germline V lookup: CDR1 SGHDT, CDR2 YYEEEE. This CDR3 contains 13 residues. In nucleotides, the CDR3 is TGTGCCAGCAGCTTGGGTCGCTGGGCGGAGCAGTACTTC. This sequence encodes CASSLGRWAEQYF.

The chain has TRBV5-5 and TRBJ1-1, with TRBD1 matching over 7 bases. The CDR3 totals 14 residues. Germline-derived CDR1 and CDR2 are SGHKS and YYEKEE (reference sequence). V lost 0 bases, J lost 4 bases, and 3 bases stayed unmatched. Written as DNA, the CDR3 is TGTGCCAGCAGCTTGGTCGCAGGGGGCACTGAAGCTTTCTTT. Protein product: CASSLVAGGTEAFF.

This clone has just one count. The chain is built from TRBV2 and TRBJ2-5, with a possible D match to TRBD2 (6 bases). The V end lost 7 bases, the J end lost 3 bases, and 15 bases lay between the germline ends. Germline values: CDR1 SNHLY, CDR2 FYNNEI. The CDR3 is 14 residues long. DNA of the CDR3: TGTGCCAGCAATACGGCGGGGCGAGAAGAGACCCAGTACTTC. Translated, it gives CASNTAGREETQYF.

This clone showed up just a few times. This chain links TRBV9 with TRBJ2-2; D uncertain. The CDR3 runs to 14 residues. Germline V gene lookup returns CDR1 SGDLS and CDR2 YYNGEE. The V gene lost 2 bases and the J gene lost 5 bases, with 10 bases spanning the gap. This chain's CDR3 is CASSVDRRTGELFF. The CDR3 DNA follows: TGTGCCAGCAGCGTGGATCGGAGAACCGGGGAGCTGTTTTTT.

The V gene is TRBV5-1, the J gene TRBJ2-7; D remains ambiguous. The CDR3 runs 15 residues. Germline V gene data show CDR1 as SGHRS and CDR2 as YFSETQ. Trimming took 0 bases from V and 4 from J, leaving 14 bases between them. This chain's CDR3 is CASSLGIVGVYEQYF. The CDR3 bases are TGCGCCAGCAGCTTGGGCATTGTGGGCGTATACGAGCAGTACTTC. The whole variable domain, remainder taken from reference TRBV5-1 and TRBJ2-7, is KAGVTQTPRYLIKTRGQQVTLSCSPISGHRSVSWYQQTPGQGLQFLFEYFSETQRNKGNFPGRFSGRQFSNSRSEMNVSTLELGDSALYLCASSLGIVGVYEQYFGPGTRLTVT.

This clone was recorded a few times. V is TRBV6-1 and J is TRBJ1-5; D uncertain. V lost 3 bases and J 5 bases, leaving 11 bases between the germline ends. Germline-derived CDR1 and CDR2 are MNHNS and SASEGT. The CDR3 totals 14 residues. CDR3 amino acids: CASSDRNRDQPQHF. CDR3 DNA sequence: TGTGCCAGCAGTGACAGAAACAGAGATCAGCCCCAGCATTTT.

This chain connects TRBV18 to TRBJ1-1, with D maybe TRBD1 (5 bases). The V gene lost 6 bases and the J gene lost 4 bases, with 21 bases spanning the gap. The germline V gene encodes CDR1 KGHSH and CDR2 LQKENI. This CDR3 comprises 16 residues. CDR3 sequence: CASSPYENQGGTEAFF. The CDR3 DNA reads TGTGCCAGCTCGCCCTACGAGAATCAGGGAGGCACTGAAGCTTTCTTT.

This clone was seen once. The chain carries TRBV6-5 and TRBJ1-1; no reliable D call. The CDR3 runs to 12 residues. V was shortened by 7 bases and J by 4 bases, with 10 bases between the two germline ends. Looked up from germline, CDR1 is MNHEY and CDR2 is SVGAGI. In DNA form, the CDR3 reads TGTGCCAGCACTAGTGAGGGCACTGAAGCTTTCTTT. Protein product: CASTSEGTEAFF.

V usage is TRBV14 and J usage is TRBJ2-5; D possibly corresponds to TRBD1 (6 bases). Germline V gives CDR1 SGHDN, CDR2 FVKESK. The CDR3 contains 14 residues. V was cut by 0 bases and J by 4 bases, with 9 bases left in between. The CDR3 protein is CASSQDQGSETQYF. DNA for the CDR3: TGTGCCAGCAGCCAAGATCAGGGGTCAGAGACCCAGTACTTC. The complete variable domain, with remaining parts taken from reference TRBV14 and TRBJ2-5, reads EAGVTQFPSHSVIEKGQTVTLRCDPISGHDNLYWYRRVMGKEIKFLLHFVKESKQDESGMPNNRFLAERTGGTYSTLKVQPAELEDSGVYFCASSQDQGSETQYFGPGTRLLVL.

V gene TRBV7-9 combines with J gene TRBJ1-4; D not certain. Germline assignment: CDR1 SEHNR and CDR2 FQNEAQ (reference sequence). The CDR3 sequence is 14 residues long. The V end lost 2 bases, the J end lost 8 bases, and 12 bases lay between the germline ends. CDR3 protein: CASSLTAGNEKLFF. The CDR3 DNA sequence: TGTGCCAGCAGCTTAACTGCGGGGAACGAAAAACTGTTTTTT. The entire variable domain, with the rest obtained from reference TRBV7-9 and TRBJ1-4, is as follows: DTGVSQNPRHKITKRGQNVTFRCDPISEHNRLYWYRQTLGQGPEFLTYFQNEAQLEKSRLLSDRFSAERPKGSFSTLEIQRTEQGDSAMYLCASSLTAGNEKLFFGSGTQLSVL.

The chain couples TRBV3-1 (or the pseudogene TRBV3-2) to TRBJ1-1; 7 bases line up with TRBD1. V lost 1 base, J lost 4 bases, and 0 bases stayed unmatched. This CDR3 comprises 13 residues. Germline values: CDR1 LGHDT, CDR2 YNNKEL (reference sequence). CDR3 region: CASSQAGGTEAFF. The CDR3 nucleotides read TGTGCCAGCAGCCAAGCAGGGGGCACTGAAGCTTTCTTT.

The chain recombines TRBV6-2 or TRBV6-3 with TRBJ1-5; D possibly corresponds to TRBD1 (5 bases). The germline gives CDR1 MNHEY, CDR2 SVGEGT. The V end was cut by 5 bases, the J end by 0 bases, with 17 bases between. The CDR3 runs 17 residues. This CDR3 is CASSPPVGGVSNQPQHF. The CDR3 nucleotides read TGTGCCAGCAGTCCGCCGGTCGGAGGGGTTAGCAATCAGCCCCAGCATTTT.

CDR3: CASSVGGQGVYTF. The CDR3 nucleotides read TGTGCCAGCAGCGTAGGAGGACAGGGAGTGTACACCTTC. The chain has TRBV9 and TRBJ1-2, with 8 bases that match TRBD1. The CDR3 sequence is 13 residues long. Losses at the gene ends were 0 bases for V and 11 bases for J; bases not matched to a gene: 6. Germline V gene lookup returns CDR1 SGDLS and CDR2 YYNGEE.

The J gene is TRBJ2-1, the V gene TRBV4-2, with TRBD2 identical over 9 bases. The V segment lost 5 bases and the J segment 8 bases; nucleotides outside the gene matches: 10. Looked up from germline, CDR1 is LGHNA and CDR2 is YNFKEQ. The CDR3 runs 15 residues. The CDR3 spells CASSSGTSYVDEQFF. DNA of the CDR3: TGTGCCAGCAGCTCCGGGACTAGCTACGTCGATGAGCAGTTCTTC.

The chain carries TRBV2 and TRBJ1-1; 9 bases are a match to TRBD1. CDR3 size: 13 residues. Germline CDR1 and CDR2: SNHLY and FYNNEI. V gave up 10 bases and J gave up 3 bases; unmatched junction bases: 6. The CDR3, as DNA: TGTGCCACGATTAGGGACAGGGACACTGAAGCTTTCTTT. Translated: CATIRDRDTEAFF.

For the CDR3, the DNA is TGTGCCAGCAGGGCAGGAGGATCTAACTATGGCTACACCTTC. Its protein is CASRAGGSNYGYTF. This chain links TRBV25-1 with TRBJ1-2; D gene unclear. V was clipped by 6 bases and J by 0 bases, with 11 bases between them. The CDR3 has 14 residues. CDR1 and CDR2 (germline): MGHDK, SYGVNS.

The chain recombines TRBV6-2 or TRBV6-3 with TRBJ2-3; TRBD1 agrees at 10 bases. Trimming at V came to 6 bases and at J to 1 base, leaving 1 base not matched to a gene. The CDR3 consists of 14 residues. Germline V gives CDR1 MNHEY, CDR2 SVGEGT. This chain's CDR3 is CASSGTGGTDTQYF. The CDR3 bases are TGTGCCAGCAGCGGGACAGGGGGCACAGATACGCAGTATTTT.

This clone was picked up one time. This chain joins TRBV25-1 and TRBJ1-3; TRBD1 matches 7 bases. The CDR3 consists of 15 residues. J lost 3 bases, V lost 7 bases, and 9 bases had no gene match. Germline CDR1 is MGHDK and CDR2 is SYGVNS. The DNA of the CDR3 is TGTGCCAGCACCTCGACAGGGTTGGGTGGAAACACCATATATTTT. Its protein product is CASTSTGLGGNTIYF.

This sequence joins TRBV14 and TRBJ1-2; 9 nucleotides match TRBD1. The CDR3 has 14 residues. V shed 5 bases and J 8 bases; nucleotides not matched to a gene: 9. CDR1 is SGHDN and CDR2 is FVKESK in the germline V gene. The CDR3 is CASSATDRGGGYTF. The CDR3, as DNA: TGTGCCAGCAGCGCCACGGACAGGGGAGGAGGCTACACCTTC.

The rearrangement joins TRBV21-1 to TRBJ2-7; the table assigns TRBD2, which was not confirmed against the DNA. TRBV21-1 is a recognized pseudogene. The CDR3 extends over 18 amino acids. CDR3 loop: CASSPGPLLAGGTYEQYF. The CDR3, as DNA: TGTGCCAGCAGCCCTGGTCCCCTCCTAGCGGGGGGGACCTACGAGCAGTACTTC.

This clone has just a few counts. The chain couples TRBV6-4 to TRBJ1-1; TRBD1 is a possible D gene (5 bases). V shed 5 bases and J shed 2 bases, with 9 bases lying between them. The CDR3 extends over 13 amino acids. Germline CDR1 MRHNA, CDR2 SNTAGT. CDR3 in DNA: TGTGCCAGCAGTATGGGGCGAAACACTGAAGCTTTCTTT. Amino acid sequence: CASSMGRNTEAFF.

This chain connects TRBV30 to TRBJ2-2; D is perhaps TRBD1 (6 bases). V shed 4 bases and J shed 2 bases, with 11 bases lying between them. This CDR3 is 14 amino acids long. The germline CDR1 and CDR2 sequences are GTSNPN and SVGIG (reference sequence). CDR3 in DNA: TGTGCCTGGAATACAGGGTCAAACACCGGGGAGCTGTTTTTT. Amino acid sequence: CAWNTGSNTGELFF.

CDR3 in amino acids: CASSSPFSGNTIYF. The CDR3 nucleotides are TGTGCCAGCAGCTCCCCTTTCTCTGGAAACACCATATATTTT. This chain joins TRBV7-2 and TRBJ1-3; no clear D gene. V gave up 4 bases and J gave up 0 bases, with 7 bases separating them. Germline assignment: CDR1 SGHTA and CDR2 FQGNSA. The CDR3 is 14 residues long.